This T cell receptor beta chain was found in a study of beta chain features in type 1 diabetes. At the level of the study: In all, around 99 million sorted cells from all samples were analyzed.

In germline, CDR1 is MDHEN, CDR2 SYDVKM. With 7 bases clipped from V and 4 bases from J, the junction kept 8 bases outside the gene matches. The CDR3 contains 15 residues. General study results and limits: Among all four CD4+ subsets, Type 1 diabetes patients had TCRB CDR3s that were moderately but significantly shorter. In these data, an HLA type influence on TCRB rearrangement remained unresolved. VDJ junctions from patients with type 1 diabetes contained fewer insertions and more deletions.

Investigators reverse transcribed all isolated RNA, so they sequenced expressed TCRB transcripts. Profiling relied on immunoSEQ multiplex PCR, and the TCRdb table lists in-frame clones only, not all of them. The sample has roughly 400,000 clones, about 10% seen once. With regard to this clone: The antigen is undetermined.

The chain carries TRBV28 and TRBJ2-7; TRBD1 aligns across 12 bases. Sequencing was performed on central memory CD4+ T cells from blood. This sequence was found in a man younger than 45 with type 1 diabetes. The CDR3 is CASTSPGQGAYEQYF. CDR3 bases: TGTGCCAGCACCAGCCCGGGACAGGGGGCTTACGAGCAGTACTTC.